This entry features one TCR beta chain sequence. What it recognizes is unknown. This sample stems from a study of cytomegalovirus exposure and HLA in healthy donors. Study outcomes and limitations: TCR beta chains numbering some 160 were designated cytomegalovirus-associated. When analyzed later, the rates of TCR association showed variation by HLA locus, with DRB1 the most and HLA-C the fewest.

Use of 60 Vbeta and 13 Jbeta primers characterized the PCR. Profiling relied on immunoSEQ multiplex PCR, and the TCRdb table lists in-frame clones only, not all of them. The table has roughly 200,000 clones, approximately 80% seen once. The germline gives CDR1 SEHNR, CDR2 FQNEAQ (reference sequence). CDR3 length: 14 amino acids. V gave up 4 bases and J gave up 2 bases; unmatched junction bases: 3. The chain is built from TRBV7-9 and TRBJ1-1; 8 bases are shared with TRBD1. The source of this sequence is a boy younger than 10 in good health and CMV-seronegative. Input material: PBMCs. DNA of the CDR3: TGTGCCAGCAGCTCAGACAGGGGAAACACTGAAGCTTTCTTT. It specifies CASSSDRGNTEAFF.